These 2 T cell receptor beta chains were all obtained from the same sample, sequenced in a study of blood T cell repertoires in COVID-19. Only in-frame clones appear in the TCRdb table, and some are missing; sequencing was by immunoSEQ multiplex PCR. The sample has about 33,000 clones, about 90% seen once. Source material: peripheral blood. Receptors were obtained from a man aged 55-75 years with acute or convalescent COVID-19.

The chain couples TRBV5-1 to TRBJ2-7; a possible D gene is TRBD2 (6 bases). CDR3 size: 16 residues. Germline CDR1 is SGHRS and CDR2 is YFSETQ. V lost 3 bases to trimming and J lost 0 bases, with 16 bases between them. Here the CDR3 DNA reads TGCGCCAGCAGCTCCCGAGCGGGCCGGAGCTCCTACGAGCAGTACTTC. Translation gives CASSSRAGRSSYEQYF.

The V and J genes are TRBV28 and TRBJ2-4, with TRBD2 matching 10 bases. Trimming took 5 bases from V and 6 from J; bases not matched to a gene: 4. This CDR3 spans 14 amino acids. CDR1 is MDHEN, CDR2 SYDVKM, per germline. This CDR3 reads CASSVAGGVNIQYF. In DNA form, the CDR3 reads TGTGCCAGCAGTGTAGCGGGAGGAGTAAACATTCAGTACTTC.